This T cell receptor (beta chain) stems from a study of control samples from healthy donors and cancer patients (TCRdb year 2020). CDR1 SGHTA and CDR2 FQGNSA were looked up in the germline V gene. V and J are truncated by 3 bases and 9 bases respectively, leaving an intervening sequence of 12 bases. The CDR3 numbers 14 residues from cysteine through phenylalanine. Only the CDR3 portion is preserved as DNA: 42 bases, with reading frame beginning at the first base. This clone has only a few counts. Its specific antigen is unknown. There are no base qualities to consult, and no much larger clone falls within one base. The library was prepared using the immunoSEQ multiplex PCR assay. Held by TCRdb, this immuneACCESS table contains in-frame sequences only and omits some clones. Under half of the omission traces to an unresolved V gene where checked; the cause of the rest is unknown. For this sample there are 45,000 to 70,000 clones; 91% appear just once. The top ten constitute 0.75% to 0.95% of the sample.

This TCR was recovered from a man aged 25 to 40 with colorectal cancer. The chain couples TRBV7-2 to TRBJ1-6; there is no confident call for the D gene. Input material: PBMCs. The DNA sequence reads TGTGCCAGCAGCTTTAATCAGGCCCGTTCACCCCTCCACTTT. Translated, this is CASSFNQARSPLHF. The entire variable domain, with the stretches around the CDR3 drawn from the reference TRBV7-2 and TRBJ1-6 proteins, is GAGVSQSPSNKVTEKGKDVELRCDPISGHTALYWYRQSLGQGLEFLIYFQGNSAPDKSGLPSDRFSAERTGGSVSTLTIQRTQQEDSAVYLCASSFNQARSPLHFGNGTRLTVT.